This TCR beta chain was captured by sequencing in a study of PD-1 blockade in classical Hodgkin lymphoma. Stated time point: cycle 4 day 1 (C4D1), after 5 to 7 weeks of nivolumab. Each patient's relapse followed autologous stem cell transplantation, and brentuximab vedotin exposure varied. Magnetic negative selection was used to purify CD4+ T cells from thawed PBMCs. Per the germline V gene, CDR1 is SNHLY and CDR2 is FYNNEI. The CDR3 loop spans 13 amino acids. V was trimmed by 11 bases and J by 0 bases, leaving 13 bases between them. The table came from immunoSEQ multiplex PCR; TCRdb's copy has only in-frame clones and leaves some out. In the table there are 5,000 or so clones, 75% to 85% of which are singletons.

This specimen consisted of CD4+ T cells from blood, obtained before the fourth cycle of nivolumab. The chain links TRBV2 to TRBJ1-1; D gene ambiguous. This TCR came from a human donor with classical Hodgkin lymphoma. For the CDR3, the DNA is TGTGCCGCCGGCCGAGACGTGAACACTGAAGCTTTCTTT. It codes for CAAGRDVNTEAFF. Filled out from reference TRBV2 and TRBJ1-1, the complete variable domain reads EPEVTQTPSHQVTQMGQEVILRCVPISNHLYFYWYRQILGQKVEFLVSFYNNEISEKSEIFDDQFSVERPDGSNFTLKIRSTKLEDSAMYFCAAGRDVNTEAFFGQGTRLTVV.